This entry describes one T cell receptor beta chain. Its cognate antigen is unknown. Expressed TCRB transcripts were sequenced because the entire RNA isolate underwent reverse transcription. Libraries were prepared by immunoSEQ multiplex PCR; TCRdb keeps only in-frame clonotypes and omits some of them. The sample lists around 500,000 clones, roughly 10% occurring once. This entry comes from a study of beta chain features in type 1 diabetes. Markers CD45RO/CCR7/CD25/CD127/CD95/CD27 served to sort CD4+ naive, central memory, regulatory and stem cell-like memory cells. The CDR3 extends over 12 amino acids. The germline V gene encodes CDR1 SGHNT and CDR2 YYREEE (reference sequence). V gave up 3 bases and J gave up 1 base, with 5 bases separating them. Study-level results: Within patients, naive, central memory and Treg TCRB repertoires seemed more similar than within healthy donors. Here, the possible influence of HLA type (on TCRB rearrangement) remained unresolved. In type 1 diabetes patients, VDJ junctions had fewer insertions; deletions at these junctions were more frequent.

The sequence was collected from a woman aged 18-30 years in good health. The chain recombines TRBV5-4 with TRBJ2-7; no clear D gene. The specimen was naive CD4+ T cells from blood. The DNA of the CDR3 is TGTGCCAGCAGCTCTACATCCTACGAGCAGTACTTC. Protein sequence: CASSSTSYEQYF. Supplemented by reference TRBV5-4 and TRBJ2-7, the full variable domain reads ETGVTQSPTHLIKTRGQQVTLRCSSQSGHNTVSWYQQALGQGPQFIFQYYREEENGRGNFPPRFSGLQFPNYSSELNVNALELDDSALYLCASSSTSYEQYFGPGTRLTVT.